The present T cell receptor beta chain was sequenced within a study of regulatory T cells in long-lasting Graves disease. Building of the TCR beta libraries involved iRepertoire HTBI primers and Arm-PCR of CDR3 regions. TCRdb reprocessed the multiplex PCR reads via MiXCR and lists one record per CDR3 protein. The repertoire holds hundreds of thousands of distinct CDR3 sequences, with about 16% as singletons. CDR3 size: 17 residues. J gave up 3 bases and V 6 bases, and 16 bases lay outside the gene matches. Germline values: CDR1 LNHDA, CDR2 SQIVND (reference sequence). Time point indicated: newly diagnosed GD, antithyroid drugs for less than 3 months. RNA extracted from PBMCs served as the sequencing template. These data are also associated with another study on T cells in Graves' hyperthyroidism and ophthalmopathy. From that report: Aged 18 to 65, the patients had hyperthyroidism that was newly diagnosed and had lasted under 2 months.

The clonotype originates from a woman aged 35-65 years with Graves disease. This specimen consisted of peripheral blood mononuclear cells (PBMCs), obtained at new diagnosis, from a patient treated with antithyroid drugs. The chain has TRBV19 and TRBJ2-7; TRBD1 matches at 8 bases. CDR3 amino acids: CASSRGLTGGVGYEQYF. DNA of the CDR3: TGTGCCAGTAGCCGCGGACTTACAGGGGGAGTGGGCTACGAGCAGTACTTC. Variable domain in full (rest from reference TRBV19 and TRBJ2-7): DGGITQSPKYLFRKEGQNVTLSCEQNLNHDAMYWYRQDPGQGLRLIYYSQIVNDFQKGDIAEGYSVSREKKESFPLTVTSAQKNPTAFYLCASSRGLTGGVGYEQYFGPGTRLTVT.